This note documents a single T cell receptor (beta chain) sequence. This sample was taken from a study of blood T cell repertoires in COVID-19. Study in general: Italy, Spain and the United States were the sources of the convalescent and acute COVID-19 samples.

Authors' methods: Cell counts per sample came from amplifying reference gene primers. Sequenced by immunoSEQ multiplex PCR; TCRdb stores in-frame clones only, minus some. V, J and clone size are those of that table, while D and trimming were read from the DNA. The sample records under 200,000 clones, roughly 86% being singletons. Trimming pared 3 bases from V and 4 bases from J, leaving 10 bases between. This CDR3 contains 14 residues. CDR1 SGHDN and CDR2 FVKESK come from the germline V gene. V gene TRBV14 combines with J gene TRBJ2-1; D perhaps matches TRBD2 (6 bases). Sequencing was performed on peripheral blood. The receptor was derived from a man between 65 and 85 years old with acute or convalescent COVID-19. The CDR3 loop is CASSQSSAYNEQFF. CDR3 bases: TGTGCCAGCAGCCAGTCTAGCGCGTACAATGAGCAGTTCTTC.